The rows below give T cell receptor beta chains drawn from one sample of a study of human T cells and chemical hapten exposure. TCRdb processed the RACE reads anew with MiXCR; each CDR3 protein has one entry. The sample has approximately 110,000 distinct CDR3 sequences, roughly 9% seen once. The sequences come from whole blood, collected in connection with sensitization to the hapten diphenylcyclopropenone (DPC). The receptor set was obtained from a woman aged 40 to 50 with alopecia areata. Some clones in this sample may be carry-over from other donors' samples. CDR3s include the opening cysteine and the closing phenylalanine or tryptophan. The order of the fields is D gene, clone size, V gene, J gene, CDR3 DNA, CDR3 protein. The D gene is left open where the match is weak. Clone size is stated in some rows and not others, as once, few, many or a class when expanded.

>TRBD1|many|TRBV20-1|TRBJ2-6
TGCAGTGCTTCTGGGGACAGGGGAAGTGGGGCCAACGTCCTGACTTTC
CSASGDRGSGANVLTF
>-|few|TRBV5-1|TRBJ1-1
TGCGCCAGCAGGCGTAGCTACGAAAACACTGAAGCTTTCTTT
CASRRSYENTEAFF
>-|-|TRBV5-5|TRBJ1-5
TGTGCCAGCAGCTTGGACCTCAGCAATCAGCCCCAGCATTTT
CASSLDLSNQPQHF
>-|-|TRBV11-2|TRBJ2-5
TGTGCCAGCAGCTTTCACTTTCAAGAGACCCAGTACTTC
CASSFHFQETQYF
>-|-|TRBV20-1|TRBJ1-2
TGCAGTGCAATTACACCTAACTATGGCTACACCTTC
CSAITPNYGYTF
>TRBD2|many|TRBV19|TRBJ2-5
TGTGCCAGTAGCCCGCTAGCGGGAGAGACCCAGTACTTC
CASSPLAGETQYF
>-|many|TRBV20-1|TRBJ1-5
TGCAGTGCTTCCCATTTATTGGGTGGAGGATTTTCTAGCAATCAGCCCCAGCATTTT
CSASHLLGGGFSSNQPQHF
>-|many|TRBV7-3|TRBJ1-1
TGTGCCAGCAGCGCCGACAGTTACACTGAAGCTTTCTTT
CASSADSYTEAFF
>-|-|TRBV4-1|TRBJ1-2
TGCGCCAGCAGCCAAGGATCCGGGGCGGGCGGCTACACCTTC
CASSQGSGAGGYTF
>-|-|TRBV29-1|TRBJ1-1
TGCAGCGCCCAAAGAGTCGGCAGGGAAGCTTTCTTT
CSAQRVGREAFF
>TRBD2|-|TRBV6-2/TRBV6-3|TRBJ2-1
TGTGCCAGTCGGACTAGTATTCCTAATGAGCAGTTCTTC
CASRTSIPNEQFF
>-|few|TRBV6-5|TRBJ1-2
TGTGCCAGCAGTTACTATCCAGGGGACTATGGCTACACCTTC
CASSYYPGDYGYTF
>TRBD2|many|TRBV10-2|TRBJ2-1
TGCGCCAGCAGTGAGATGTCTAGCGGGAGCAATGAGCAGTTCTTC
CASSEMSSGSNEQFF
>TRBD2|few|TRBV7-9|TRBJ2-1
TGTGCCAGCAGCCTGACTAGCGGGGGCAATGAGCAGTTCTTC
CASSLTSGGNEQFF
>-|few|TRBV9|TRBJ1-2
TGTGCCAGCAGCGTAGAGGCCGGATATGGCTACACCTTC
CASSVEAGYGYTF
>-|few|TRBV19|TRBJ1-4
TGTGCCAGTAGTATAGATCCGCAGGGTTACGAAAAACTGTTTTTT
CASSIDPQGYEKLFF
>-|-|TRBV7-8|TRBJ1-5
TGTGCCACCATGCCCCGGGACCCGGGGAGCAATCAGCCCCAGCATTTT
CATMPRDPGSNQPQHF
>-|few|TRBV10-3|TRBJ2-7
TGTGCCATCAGGCGGCAGCTGAGCTCCTACGAGCAGTACTTC
CAIRRQLSSYEQYF
>-|few|TRBV20-1|TRBJ1-5
TGCAGTGCTAGGGTACTCGGTCAGCCCCAGCATTTT
CSARVLGQPQHF
>TRBD1|many|TRBV27|TRBJ1-5
TGTGCCAGCAGTTCTTCCGGGACAGGGTACAATCAGCCCCAGCATTTT
CASSSSGTGYNQPQHF
>-|many|TRBV28|TRBJ2-5
TGTGCCAGCAGTTTACCTAGCCCCCCGACCCAGTACTTC
CASSLPSPPTQYF
>-|many|TRBV7-7|TRBJ2-2
TGTGCCAGCAGCGGGGGACTGTCCCTCACCGGGGAGCTGTTTTTT
CASSGGLSLTGELFF
>-|-|TRBV12-5|TRBJ2-1
TGTGCTAGTAGGGACTCGAGACAGGGATACAATGAGCAGTTCTTC
CASRDSRQGYNEQFF
>-|-|TRBV15|TRBJ1-5
TGTGCCACCAGCAGAGATAACAGTGGTCAGCCCCAGCATTTT
CATSRDNSGQPQHF
>TRBD1|few|TRBV12-3/TRBV12-4|TRBJ2-7
TGTGCCAGCAGCTCTTTCGCGACAGGGTCCTACGAGCAGTACTTC
CASSSFATGSYEQYF
>-|few|TRBV7-2|TRBJ2-5
TGTGCCAGCAGCTTTAGGGGGGGAGGTCGGGAGACCCAGTACTTC
CASSFRGGGRETQYF
>TRBD1|many|TRBV3-1|TRBJ1-1
TGTGCCGCCTCGGCCCGGGACAGGGGACGGAACACTGAAGCTTTCTTT
CAASARDRGRNTEAFF
>TRBD2|few|TRBV20-1|TRBJ2-3
TGCAGTGCTCCGGGCGGGGGGGCATACACAGATACGCAGTATTTT
CSAPGGGAYTDTQYF
>-|many|TRBV11-2|TRBJ2-5
TGTGCCAGCAGTTATGGGGGACAAGAGACCCAGTACTTC
CASSYGGQETQYF
>-|many|TRBV30|TRBJ1-6
TGTGCCTGGAGTTGGAATAGGGTCGGTTCACCCCTCCACTTT
CAWSWNRVGSPLHF
>TRBD2|many|TRBV6-6|TRBJ2-1
TGTGCCAGCAGTCCCCCTCGACTAGCGGGGGGACTCAATGAGCAGTTCTTC
CASSPPRLAGGLNEQFF
>TRBD1|many|TRBV7-2|TRBJ2-7
TGTGCCAGCAGCCCTGGACAGGGGGGCTACGAGCAGTACTTC
CASSPGQGGYEQYF
>-|many|TRBV6-5|TRBJ2-3
TGTGCCAGCAGCAAGACAGGAGCCCCCGTCGATACGCAGTATTTT
CASSKTGAPVDTQYF
>-|-|TRBV10-3|TRBJ2-7
TGTGTCTCCCGGGGGCTAAACTCCTACGAGCAGTACTTC
CVSRGLNSYEQYF
>-|-|TRBV18|TRBJ1-5
TGTGCCAGCTCACCACCTTTAGGGGAAACCCAGCCTCAGCATTTT
CASSPPLGETQPQHF
>TRBD1|few|TRBV20-1|TRBJ2-2
TGCAGTGCTAGCCTAGGGGGCGCGTATACCGGGGAGCTGTTTTTT
CSASLGGAYTGELFF
>-|few|TRBV6-6|TRBJ1-5
TGTGCCGCCGAGAACAGGGTTACTACGAATCAGCCCCAGCATTTT
CAAENRVTTNQPQHF
>-|few|TRBV7-9|TRBJ2-6
TGTGCCAGCAGCTCTGTCGTCTCTGGGGCCAACGTCCTGACTTTC
CASSSVVSGANVLTF
>-|many|TRBV20-1|TRBJ1-2
TGCAGTGCTAGAGAGGGGACCAGACAAGACTATGGCTACACCTTC
CSAREGTRQDYGYTF
>TRBD1|many|TRBV27|TRBJ1-5
TGTGCCAGCAGTTCGCAGGGGGCAGCCATGATTTTT
CASSSQGAAMIF
>-|many|TRBV20-1|TRBJ2-3
TGCAGTGCTAGACGGGGGACGGCTAGCACAGATACGCAGTATTTT
CSARRGTASTDTQYF
>-|few|TRBV7-2|TRBJ2-3
TGTGCCAGCAGCTTAATTGTAGGCACAGATACGCAGTATTTT
CASSLIVGTDTQYF
>-|many|TRBV2|TRBJ1-6
TGTGCCAGCACGGCAGGGCTTGGGCCCCTCCACTTT
CASTAGLGPLHF
>-|-|TRBV29-1|TRBJ2-1
TGCAGCGTTTCACCCGACTACAATGAGCAGTTCTTC
CSVSPDYNEQFF
>-|many|TRBV27|TRBJ1-5
TGTGCCAGCAGTTTATTGGGGGATCAGCCCCAGCATTTT
CASSLLGDQPQHF
>-|few|TRBV6-1|TRBJ2-3
TGTGCCAGCCTTATGATAGCCAAAAGTACGCAGTATTTT
CASLMIAKSTQYF
>-|many|TRBV12-2|TRBJ2-7
TGTGCAAGTCGCCCCGACAGGGCCCACGAGCAGTACTTC
CASRPDRAHEQYF
>-|-|TRBV29-1|TRBJ2-1
TGCAGCGTTGAAGAACAGGACAGAGGTCCAGATGAGCAGTTCTTC
CSVEEQDRGPDEQFF
>TRBD1|many|TRBV6-5|TRBJ2-7
TGTGCCAGCAGACCGGGACAGGGGTTTCGGGCCTACGAGCAGTACTTC
CASRPGQGFRAYEQYF
>TRBD1|many|TRBV7-7|TRBJ2-3
TGTGCTAGCAGCTATGGGACAGGGGTAGGCACAGATACGCAGTATTTT
CASSYGTGVGTDTQYF
>-|-|TRBV4-1|TRBJ1-4
TGCGCCACGTCGGGCGCCAGGAATGAAAAACTGTTTTTT
CATSGARNEKLFF
>TRBD1|-|TRBV6-2/TRBV6-3|TRBJ2-5
TGTGCCAGCAGTTACGACAGGGCAGGACAAGAGACCCAGTACTTC
CASSYDRAGQETQYF
>-|-|TRBV18|TRBJ2-5
TGTGCCAGCTCACTGAACGGACGCAAGCAAGAGACCCAGTACTTC
CASSLNGRKQETQYF
>TRBD1|-|TRBV28|TRBJ2-7
TGTGCCAGCAGTCGGACAGGGAGCTCCTACGAGCAGTACTTC
CASSRTGSSYEQYF
>-|-|TRBV28|TRBJ1-2
TGTGCCAGCTTTAACTATGGCTACACCTTC
CASFNYGYTF